Described below is a single T cell receptor (beta chain) sequence and its context. The antigen remains undetermined. 60 Vbeta and 13 Jbeta primers were used in PCR. Generated by immunoSEQ multiplex PCR, the TCRdb table keeps only in-frame clones and is missing some. The data show about 130,000 clones, with 70% to 90% seen just once and 1.5% to 2% held by the top ten. The data originate from a study of cytomegalovirus exposure and HLA in healthy donors. General study points: When presence/absence was analysed, sequencing depth was taken to be roughly uniform across donors. In an earlier analysis, most TCR beta V segments were productive about 87% or about 30% of the time.

Germline lookup yields CDR1 KGHSH and CDR2 LQKENI. This CDR3 comprises 13 residues. V lost 3 bases to trimming and J lost 6 bases, with 12 bases between them. The receptor was derived from a boy younger than 18 in good health and CMV-seronegative. Sequenced input: PBMCs. The genes are TRBV18 and TRBJ2-7; D might be TRBD1 (6 bases). CDR3 residues: CASSPTTGPEQYF. In nucleotides, the CDR3 is TGTGCCAGCTCACCGACTACAGGGCCCGAGCAGTACTTC.